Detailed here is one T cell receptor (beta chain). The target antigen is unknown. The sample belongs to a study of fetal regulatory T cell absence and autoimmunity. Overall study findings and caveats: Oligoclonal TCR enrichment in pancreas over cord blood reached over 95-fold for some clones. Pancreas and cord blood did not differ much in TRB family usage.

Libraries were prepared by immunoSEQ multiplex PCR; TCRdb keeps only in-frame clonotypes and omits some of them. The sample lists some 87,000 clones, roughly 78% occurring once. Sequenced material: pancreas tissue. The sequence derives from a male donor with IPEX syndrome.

This CDR3 is CASSGRDTDTQYF. CDR3 DNA sequence: TGCGCCAGCAGCGGGAGGGACACAGATACGCAGTATTTT. The chain employs TRBV5-1 and TRBJ2-3; TRBD2 aligns across 7 bases. Per the germline V gene, CDR1 is SGHRS and CDR2 is YFSETQ. V gave up 4 bases and J gave up 2 bases; unmatched junction bases: 1. This CDR3 contains 13 residues.